The rows below give T cell receptor beta chains drawn from one sample of a study of cytomegalovirus exposure and HLA in healthy donors. Clones were sequenced by immunoSEQ multiplex PCR, and TCRdb holds only the in-frame ones, with some missing. The sample shows 55,000 to 75,000 clones, approximately 82% of them seen only once. Sample: PBMCs. The receptors come from a girl aged 5-17 years in good health and CMV-seropositive. Both conserved end residues are part of each CDR3. The order of the fields is clone size, J gene, V gene, D gene, CDR3 protein, CDR3 DNA. The D gene is left open where the match is weak. Clone size is not always given. Where it is, it says once, few, many or a class for expanded clones.

clone_size: NA
j_call: TRBJ2-7
v_call: TRBV28
d_call: TRBD2
cdr3_aa: CASRPGTSNEQYF
cdr3_nt: TGTGCCAGCAGGCCCGGGACTAGCAACGAGCAGTACTTC

clone_size: NA
j_call: TRBJ2-1
v_call: TRBV7-9
d_call: NA
cdr3_aa: CASSLLSGVQFF
cdr3_nt: TGTGCCAGCAGCTTGTTATCGGGAGTGCAGTTCTTC

clone_size: once
j_call: TRBJ2-7
v_call: TRBV27
d_call: NA
cdr3_aa: CASSPGQLPSYEQYF
cdr3_nt: TGTGCCAGCAGTCCTGGACAGCTGCCGTCCTACGAGCAGTACTTC

clone_size: NA
j_call: TRBJ1-1
v_call: TRBV6-1
d_call: NA
cdr3_aa: CASSETLDEAFF
cdr3_nt: TGTGCCAGCAGTGAAACTCTAGATGAAGCTTTCTTT

clone_size: NA
j_call: TRBJ2-5
v_call: TRBV29-1
d_call: NA
cdr3_aa: CSVAVTGAVKTQYF
cdr3_nt: TGCAGCGTTGCAGTTACGGGAGCTGTGAAGACCCAGTACTTC

clone_size: NA
j_call: TRBJ2-3
v_call: TRBV6-1
d_call: NA
cdr3_aa: CASSESLLTDTQYF
cdr3_nt: TGTGCCAGCAGTGAATCTCTACTCACAGATACGCAGTATTTT

clone_size: NA
j_call: TRBJ2-7
v_call: TRBV2
d_call: TRBD1
cdr3_aa: CASSEAWTGVVYEQYF
cdr3_nt: TGTGCCAGCAGTGAAGCGTGGACAGGGGTTGTCTACGAGCAGTACTTC

clone_size: NA
j_call: TRBJ2-7
v_call: TRBV28
d_call: TRBD2
cdr3_aa: CASSLAAGVGYEQYF
cdr3_nt: TGTGCCAGCAGTTTAGCGGCGGGAGTCGGATACGAGCAGTACTTC

clone_size: NA
j_call: TRBJ2-1
v_call: TRBV5-1
d_call: TRBD1
cdr3_aa: CASSWQGAQDEQFF
cdr3_nt: TGCGCCAGCAGCTGGCAGGGGGCGCAGGATGAGCAGTTCTTC

clone_size: NA
j_call: TRBJ2-7
v_call: TRBV27
d_call: NA
cdr3_aa: CASSLKGERRSPPTGQYF
cdr3_nt: TGTGCCAGCAGTTTAAAGGGAGAACGACGATCCCCACCTACGGGGCAGTACTTC

clone_size: few
j_call: TRBJ1-1
v_call: TRBV5-6
d_call: TRBD1
cdr3_aa: CASSRGQGGWGTEAFF
cdr3_nt: TGTGCCAGCAGCCGGGGACAGGGGGGTTGGGGCACTGAAGCTTTCTTT

clone_size: NA
j_call: TRBJ2-5
v_call: TRBV7-2
d_call: NA
cdr3_aa: CASSFRNREETQYF
cdr3_nt: TGTGCCAGCAGCTTTCGGAACCGGGAGGAGACCCAGTACTTC

clone_size: NA
j_call: TRBJ2-5
v_call: TRBV28
d_call: TRBD1
cdr3_aa: CATTETGEETQYF
cdr3_nt: TGTGCCACAACAGAGACAGGGGAAGAGACCCAGTACTTC

clone_size: NA
j_call: TRBJ1-1
v_call: TRBV13
d_call: TRBD1
cdr3_aa: CASSADRGLNTEAFF
cdr3_nt: TGTGCCAGCAGCGCCGACAGGGGATTGAACACTGAAGCTTTCTTT

clone_size: once
j_call: TRBJ2-7
v_call: TRBV5-1
d_call: TRBD1
cdr3_aa: CASSPFGQGGEQYF
cdr3_nt: TGCGCCAGCAGCCCCTTCGGACAGGGGGGCGAGCAGTACTTC

clone_size: NA
j_call: TRBJ1-2
v_call: TRBV5-1
d_call: NA
cdr3_aa: CASSLEGVRGYTF
cdr3_nt: TGCGCCAGCAGCTTGGAGGGAGTAAGGGGCTACACCTTC

clone_size: NA
j_call: TRBJ2-7
v_call: TRBV7-9
d_call: NA
cdr3_aa: CASSLWSYEQYF
cdr3_nt: TGCGCCAGCAGCCTATGGAGCTACGAGCAGTACTTC

clone_size: NA
j_call: TRBJ1-5
v_call: TRBV7-2
d_call: NA
cdr3_aa: CASSFSGEQPQHF
cdr3_nt: TGTGCCAGCAGCTTCTCGGGGGAACAGCCCCAGCATTTT

clone_size: NA
j_call: TRBJ1-1
v_call: TRBV4-1
d_call: NA
cdr3_aa: CASSPGGAGTEAFF
cdr3_nt: TGCGCCAGCAGCCCAGGCGGAGCGGGCACTGAAGCTTTCTTT

clone_size: NA
j_call: TRBJ1-5
v_call: TRBV4-3
d_call: NA
cdr3_aa: CASSQDWWQVPFSNQPQHF
cdr3_nt: TGCGCCAGCAGCCAAGATTGGTGGCAGGTGCCCTTCAGCAATCAGCCCCAGCATTTT

clone_size: NA
j_call: TRBJ1-1
v_call: TRBV5-6
d_call: NA
cdr3_aa: CASSFSVTTEAFF
cdr3_nt: TGTGCCAGCAGCTTTTCAGTTACCACTGAAGCTTTCTTT

clone_size: NA
j_call: TRBJ1-2
v_call: TRBV18
d_call: NA
cdr3_aa: CASSPPGAAGYTF
cdr3_nt: TGTGCCAGCTCACCACCGGGGGCGGCGGGCTACACCTTC

clone_size: NA
j_call: TRBJ2-7
v_call: TRBV6-1
d_call: NA
cdr3_aa: CASSVEGGGEQYF
cdr3_nt: TGTGCCAGCAGTGTTGAGGGAGGGGGCGAGCAGTACTTC

clone_size: NA
j_call: TRBJ2-1
v_call: TRBV4-1
d_call: NA
cdr3_aa: CASSHRGQHEQFF
cdr3_nt: TGCGCCAGCAGCCACCGCGGACAGCATGAGCAGTTCTTC

clone_size: NA
j_call: TRBJ1-3
v_call: TRBV7-9
d_call: NA
cdr3_aa: CAQLLRESGNTIYF
cdr3_nt: TGTGCCCAGCTCCTCAGGGAATCCGGAAACACCATATATTTT

clone_size: NA
j_call: TRBJ1-2
v_call: TRBV27
d_call: NA
cdr3_aa: CASSRRQDTNYGYTF
cdr3_nt: TGTGCCAGCAGTCGTAGGCAGGATACTAACTATGGCTACACCTTC

clone_size: NA
j_call: TRBJ2-1
v_call: TRBV10-3
d_call: TRBD2
cdr3_aa: CAISEGRERWNEQFF
cdr3_nt: TGTGCCATCAGTGAGGGGCGGGAGAGGTGGAATGAGCAGTTCTTC

clone_size: NA
j_call: TRBJ2-7
v_call: TRBV4-1
d_call: NA
cdr3_aa: CASSQDGGGEYEQYF
cdr3_nt: TGCGCCAGCAGCCAAGACGGAGGGGGCGAGTACGAGCAGTACTTC

clone_size: NA
j_call: TRBJ2-1
v_call: TRBV11-2
d_call: NA
cdr3_aa: CASSRGTVRHEQFF
cdr3_nt: TGTGCCAGCAGCCGCGGGACAGTAAGACATGAGCAGTTCTTC

clone_size: few
j_call: TRBJ2-6
v_call: TRBV2
d_call: NA
cdr3_aa: CASRTGITGANVLTF
cdr3_nt: TGTGCCAGCAGGACTGGCATCACTGGGGCCAACGTCCTGACTTTC

clone_size: NA
j_call: TRBJ2-1
v_call: TRBV6-4
d_call: TRBD2
cdr3_aa: CASSDSGTSGSNEQFF
cdr3_nt: TGTGCCAGCAGTGACTCCGGGACTAGCGGGAGCAATGAGCAGTTCTTC

clone_size: NA
j_call: TRBJ1-5
v_call: TRBV30
d_call: TRBD1
cdr3_aa: CAWSSGGMRQPQHF
cdr3_nt: TGTGCCTGGAGTTCAGGGGGCATGCGGCAGCCCCAGCATTTT

clone_size: NA
j_call: TRBJ2-3
v_call: TRBV5-1
d_call: NA
cdr3_aa: CASSLSTSRPDTQYF
cdr3_nt: TGCGCCAGCAGCTTGTCCACATCTCGCCCAGATACGCAGTATTTT

clone_size: NA
j_call: TRBJ2-2
v_call: TRBV5-4
d_call: NA
cdr3_aa: CASSLGVAAVIQTGELFF
cdr3_nt: TGTGCCAGCAGCTTGGGGGTAGCGGCTGTTATCCAAACCGGGGAGCTGTTTTTT

clone_size: NA
j_call: TRBJ2-1
v_call: TRBV7-6
d_call: NA
cdr3_aa: CASSAPAADPYNEQFF
cdr3_nt: TGTGCCAGCAGCGCTCCCGCAGCGGACCCTTACAATGAGCAGTTCTTC

clone_size: NA
j_call: TRBJ2-3
v_call: TRBV5-4
d_call: TRBD2
cdr3_aa: CASSPSTSGRTDTQYF
cdr3_nt: TGTGCCAGCAGCCCCTCGACTAGCGGGAGAACAGATACGCAGTATTTT

clone_size: NA
j_call: TRBJ2-4
v_call: TRBV28
d_call: TRBD1
cdr3_aa: CASGDSKNIQYF
cdr3_nt: TGTGCCAGCGGGGACAGTAAAAACATTCAGTACTTC

clone_size: NA
j_call: TRBJ1-2
v_call: TRBV7-9
d_call: NA
cdr3_aa: CASRGGGNRERDTF
cdr3_nt: TGTGCCAGCAGGGGAGGGGGTAACAGGGAGAGAGACACCTTC

clone_size: NA
j_call: TRBJ2-3
v_call: TRBV9
d_call: NA
cdr3_aa: CASSPRGGATTDTQYF
cdr3_nt: TGTGCCAGCAGCCCCCGAGGGGGGGCCACCACAGATACGCAGTATTTT

clone_size: NA
j_call: TRBJ1-3
v_call: TRBV7-6
d_call: NA
cdr3_aa: CASSLAVGGTRNTIYF
cdr3_nt: TGTGCCAGCAGCTTAGCGGTGGGAGGGACGCGGAACACCATATATTTT

clone_size: NA
j_call: TRBJ2-7
v_call: TRBV9
d_call: NA
cdr3_aa: CASSTRRTATFYEQYF
cdr3_nt: TGTGCCAGCAGCACCCGACGGACAGCTACTTTCTACGAGCAGTACTTC

clone_size: NA
j_call: TRBJ2-7
v_call: TRBV6-4
d_call: TRBD1
cdr3_aa: CASSDSSRTGREQYF
cdr3_nt: TGTGCCAGCAGTGACTCGAGTCGGACAGGGCGCGAGCAGTACTTC

clone_size: NA
j_call: TRBJ2-7
v_call: TRBV6-5
d_call: NA
cdr3_aa: CASSYSTETYEQYF
cdr3_nt: TGTGCCAGCAGTTACTCAACAGAGACCTACGAGCAGTACTTC

clone_size: NA
j_call: TRBJ1-2
v_call: TRBV7-2
d_call: TRBD1
cdr3_aa: CASTLTGGDGYTF
cdr3_nt: TGTGCCAGCACCTTGACAGGGGGTGATGGCTACACCTTC

clone_size: NA
j_call: TRBJ1-2
v_call: TRBV2
d_call: NA
cdr3_aa: CASSGQLYGYTF
cdr3_nt: TGTGCCAGCAGTGGACAGCTCTATGGCTACACCTTC

clone_size: NA
j_call: TRBJ1-2
v_call: TRBV28
d_call: NA
cdr3_aa: CASSLEWWRQANYGYTF
cdr3_nt: TGTGCCAGCAGTCTTGAATGGTGGAGACAGGCCAACTATGGCTACACCTTC

clone_size: NA
j_call: TRBJ2-3
v_call: TRBV6-5
d_call: TRBD2
cdr3_aa: CASSYQHGLADTQYF
cdr3_nt: TGTGCCAGCAGTTACCAGCATGGACTAGCAGATACGCAGTATTTT

clone_size: NA
j_call: TRBJ2-1
v_call: TRBV10-3
d_call: NA
cdr3_aa: CAITRRERYNEQFF
cdr3_nt: TGTGCCATCACCCGAAGGGAGCGGTACAATGAGCAGTTCTTC

clone_size: NA
j_call: TRBJ1-1
v_call: TRBV7-2
d_call: TRBD1
cdr3_aa: CASRLAGGTEAFF
cdr3_nt: TGTGCCAGCAGACTAGCAGGGGGCACTGAAGCTTTCTTT

clone_size: few
j_call: TRBJ1-2
v_call: TRBV5-1
d_call: TRBD1
cdr3_aa: CASSLAMFGETGGVDGYTF
cdr3_nt: TGCGCCAGCAGCTTGGCTATGTTTGGCGAGACAGGGGGTGTGGATGGCTACACCTTC

clone_size: NA
j_call: TRBJ2-7
v_call: TRBV27
d_call: TRBD1
cdr3_aa: CASSRDSSYEQYF
cdr3_nt: TGTGCCAGCAGTCGGGACAGCTCCTACGAGCAGTACTTC

clone_size: NA
j_call: TRBJ2-1
v_call: TRBV4-1
d_call: NA
cdr3_aa: CASSQDVGLNEQFF
cdr3_nt: TGCGCCAGCAGCCAAGATGTGGGACTGAATGAGCAGTTCTTC

clone_size: NA
j_call: TRBJ2-7
v_call: TRBV5-6
d_call: NA
cdr3_aa: CASSLNSSPYEQYF
cdr3_nt: TGTGCCAGCAGCTTGAACAGTTCCCCTTACGAGCAGTACTTC